The 5 T cell receptor beta chains given below trace back to one sample, sequenced in a study of T cell repertoires in ileal Crohn's disease (dated by TCRdb to about 2019). The method behind the library was the immunoSEQ multiplex PCR assay. The table comes from immuneACCESS by way of TCRdb, which keeps in-frame sequences with V and J called. Part of the clones is missing from these tables; in studies checked, under half for an unresolved V gene and the rest for unknown reasons. In all, the sample holds over 25,000 clones, and about 82% of those were seen once. The ten largest clones add up to under 20% of the sample. The sample was ileal tissue. The origin of the receptors is an adult with Crohn's disease.

CDR3 DNA: TGTGCCAGCAGCTTGACTTTAGGGGGAATCGGGGAGCTGTTTTTT. Its translation is CASSLTLGGIGELFF. The rearrangement links TRBV5-6 to TRBJ2-2, with a weak D call TRBD1 (6 bases). Germline V lookup: CDR1 SGHDT, CDR2 YYEEEE. The CDR3 is 15 amino acids. The V end was cut by 1 base, the J end by 7 bases, with 14 bases between. The full variable domain, with the rest looked up from reference TRBV5-6 and TRBJ2-2, is DAGVTQSPTHLIKTRGQQVTLRCSPKSGHDTVSWYQQALGQGPQFIFQYYEEEERQRGNFPDRFSGHQFPNYSSELNVNALLLGDSALYLCASSLTLGGIGELFFGEGSRLTVL.

The chain recombines TRBV7-9 with TRBJ1-2, with 7 bases fitting TRBD1. This CDR3 has 15 amino acids. Trimming took 4 bases from V and 1 from J; bases not matched to a gene: 6. Germline V gene data show CDR1 as SEHNR and CDR2 as FQNEAQ (reference sequence). The CDR3 DNA reads TGTGCCAGCAGCTCAGGGACAGAGTTTAACTATGGCTACACCTTC. It codes for CASSSGTEFNYGYTF.

This clone has just one count. This chain links TRBV7-3 with TRBJ2-2; 8 bases line up with TRBD1. J was trimmed by 6 bases and V by 3 bases; bases with no gene match: 3. Germline V gene lookup returns CDR1 SGHTA and CDR2 FQGTGA. The CDR3 contains 14 residues. The CDR3 sequence: CASSLTGAAGELFF. CDR3 DNA: TGTGCCAGCAGCTTGACAGGGGCCGCCGGGGAGCTGTTTTTT.

The chain combines TRBV7-9 with TRBJ2-1, with 8 bases lining up with TRBD2. In germline, CDR1 is SEHNR, CDR2 FQNEAQ (reference sequence). V lost 5 bases to trimming and J lost 3 bases; unmatched junction nucleotides: 15. This CDR3 region has 18 residues. DNA for the CDR3: TGTGCCAGCAGCCGGAGAGGTTATAGCGGGACGGACTACAATGAGCAGTTCTTC. Residues: CASSRRGYSGTDYNEQFF. Based on the CDR3 plus reference TRBV7-9 and TRBJ2-1, the full variable domain is DTGVSQNPRHKITKRGQNVTFRCDPISEHNRLYWYRQTLGQGPEFLTYFQNEAQLEKSRLLSDRFSAERPKGSFSTLEIQRTEQGDSAMYLCASSRRGYSGTDYNEQFFGPGTRLTVL.

V is TRBV4-3 and J is TRBJ2-3; D possibly corresponds to TRBD2 (5 bases). Germline CDR1 LGHNA, CDR2 YSLEER. The CDR3 length is 16 residues. The V gene lost 1 base and the J gene lost 4 bases, with 15 bases spanning the gap. DNA of the CDR3: TGCGCCAGCAGCCAAGGTCGAGGGCGGTCTTCAGATACGCAGTATTTT. Amino acids: CASSQGRGRSSDTQYF.